Listed below are T cell receptor beta chains from one sample, sequenced in a study of cytomegalovirus exposure and HLA in healthy donors. The table came from immunoSEQ multiplex PCR; TCRdb's copy has only in-frame clones and leaves some out. The data show about 130,000 clones, approximately 89% seen once. Source material: PBMCs. The source of these receptors is a man under 40 in good health and CMV-seronegative. Each CDR3 is given with its conserved first and last residue. D genes are given only for firm matches. Some rows have no size entry. The others give once, few or many, or a class for an expanded clone.

v_call	j_call	d_call	clone_size	cdr3_aa	cdr3_nt
TRBV14	TRBJ1-1	-	-	CASSQVFPWGQTNTEAFF	TGTGCCAGCAGCCAAGTCTTCCCCTGGGGACAAACGAACACTGAAGCTTTCTTT
TRBV5-6	TRBJ2-1	-	-	CASSLPVDSRSYNEQFF	TGTGCCAGCAGCTTGCCCGTTGACAGCCGCTCCTACAATGAGCAGTTCTTC
TRBV7-3	TRBJ2-1	TRBD1	-	CASSQTGENEQFF	TGTGCCAGCAGCCAGACAGGGGAGAATGAGCAGTTCTTC
TRBV7-9	TRBJ2-1	TRBD2	-	CASSVTGGGSYNEQFF	TGTGCCAGCAGCGTGACTGGCGGGGGCTCCTACAATGAGCAGTTCTTC
TRBV15	TRBJ2-7	TRBD1	-	CATSIGQGSYEQYF	TGTGCCACCAGCATCGGACAGGGGTCCTACGAGCAGTACTTC
TRBV7-2	TRBJ1-3	-	once	CASSLGALNTIYF	TGTGCCAGCAGCTTAGGGGCCCTAAACACCATATATTTT
TRBV2	TRBJ2-6	-	-	CASSGRGKAGANVLTF	TGTGCCAGCAGTGGTCGGGGTAAGGCTGGGGCCAACGTCCTGACTTTC
TRBV6-5	TRBJ2-3	-	few	CATRLQGRTDTQYF	TGTGCCACACGACTACAGGGGAGGACAGATACGCAGTATTTT
TRBV27	TRBJ2-1	TRBD2	-	CASSRTSGGPEQFF	TGTGCCAGCAGTCGGACTAGCGGGGGTCCCGAGCAGTTCTTC
TRBV7-6	TRBJ1-6	-	-	CASSGQLGETLHF	TGTGCCAGCAGCGGACAGTTAGGGGAAACCCTCCACTTT
TRBV20-1	TRBJ2-7	-	few	CSAVGTIEQYF	TGCAGTGCCGTCGGGACAATAGAGCAGTACTTC
TRBV7-9	TRBJ2-3	TRBD2	-	CASSYGLAGTDTQYF	TGTGCCAGCAGCTATGGACTAGCTGGGACAGATACGCAGTATTTT
TRBV2	TRBJ2-2	-	-	CASSLNHLLTGELFF	TGTGCCAGCAGTTTAAACCACCTTCTAACGGGGGAGCTGTTTTTT
TRBV6-1	TRBJ2-7	-	-	CASSVSGSFYEQYF	TGTGCCAGCAGTGTTTCGGGATCCTTCTACGAGCAGTACTTC
TRBV12-5	TRBJ2-1	-	-	CASGFTGNEQFF	TGTGCTAGTGGTTTTACAGGGAATGAGCAGTTCTTC
TRBV19	TRBJ1-4	TRBD1	-	CASSPRTGRVTNEKLFF	TGTGCCAGTAGTCCTCGGACAGGGAGGGTGACTAATGAAAAACTGTTTTTT
TRBV7-2	TRBJ2-7	-	-	CASSFGHRAYEQYF	TGTGCCAGCAGCTTTGGTCACAGAGCCTACGAGCAGTACTTC
TRBV6-1	TRBJ2-3	TRBD1	-	CASRDRGTDTQYF	TGTGCCAGCAGGGACAGGGGAACAGATACGCAGTATTTT
TRBV19	TRBJ1-2	-	-	CASSPQTDLYGYTF	TGTGCCAGTAGTCCTCAGACAGATCTCTATGGCTACACCTTC
TRBV2	TRBJ2-5	-	-	CATKTRPQETQYF	TGTGCCACCAAGACTAGGCCTCAAGAGACCCAGTACTTC
TRBV7-8	TRBJ1-1	-	-	CASSQGGAEAFF	TGTGCCAGCAGCCAAGGGGGGGCTGAAGCTTTCTTT
TRBV6-1	TRBJ1-5	-	-	CASSEWTVNQPQHF	TGTGCCAGCAGTGAGTGGACTGTAAATCAGCCCCAGCATTTT
TRBV19	TRBJ1-4	-	-	CASSKLPGLLNEKLFF	TGTGCCAGTAGTAAACTACCGGGACTGCTAAATGAAAAACTGTTTTTT
TRBV7-9	TRBJ2-7	-	once	CASSQVQGGQYYEQYF	TGTGCCAGCAGCCAAGTACAGGGTGGGCAGTACTACGAGCAGTACTTC
TRBV11-2	TRBJ2-2	TRBD1	-	CASSLNPTGTGELFF	TGTGCCAGCAGCTTAAATCCGACAGGGACCGGGGAGCTGTTTTTT
TRBV11-2	TRBJ2-5	-	-	CASSADGLRTQYF	TGTGCCAGCAGCGCAGACGGACTACGGACCCAGTACTTC
TRBV4-2	TRBJ2-7	TRBD2	-	CASSPGLAGSYEQYF	TGTGCCAGCAGCCCGGGACTAGCGGGGTCCTACGAGCAGTACTTC
TRBV10-3	TRBJ1-1	-	-	CAISAGVGTEAFF	TGTGCCATCAGTGCGGGGGTGGGGACTGAAGCTTTCTTT
TRBV5-6	TRBJ1-1	TRBD1	-	CASSFVEGANTEAFF	TGTGCCAGCAGCTTCGTAGAGGGGGCAAACACTGAAGCTTTCTTT
TRBV7-2	TRBJ1-5	-	-	CASSSQAGNQPQHF	TGTGCCAGCAGCTCCCAAGCGGGCAATCAGCCCCAGCATTTT
TRBV27	TRBJ1-5	-	-	CASSRRPDRFGNQPQHF	TGTGCCAGCAGCCGAAGACCTGACAGGTTCGGCAATCAGCCCCAGCATTTT
TRBV5-1	TRBJ2-7	-	-	CASSPNMDSLLYF	TGCGCCAGCAGCCCGAACATGGACTCCCTACTATACTTC
TRBV25-1	TRBJ2-7	-	-	CASSAAYEQYF	TGTGCCAGTTCCGCGGCCTACGAGCAGTACTTC
TRBV18	TRBJ1-6	TRBD1	-	CASSVAGGEESPLHF	TGTGCCAGCTCAGTGGCAGGGGGAGAGGAATCACCCCTCCACTTT
TRBV5-1	TRBJ1-3	-	-	CASSLEARLLENSGNTIYF	TGCGCCAGCAGCTTGGAAGCTCGTCTGCTCGAGAACTCTGGAAACACCATATATTTT
TRBV14	TRBJ2-3	TRBD2	-	CASSGGRTQYF	TGTGCCAGCTCGGGGGGACGTACGCAGTATTTT
TRBV28	TRBJ2-7	-	-	CAIENGGSSSYEQYF	TGTGCCATCGAGAACGGGGGTTCTAGCTCCTACGAGCAGTACTTC
TRBV29-1	TRBJ2-2	TRBD1	-	CSVAPRGHGELFF	TGCAGCGTTGCCCCCAGGGGGCACGGGGAGCTGTTTTTT
TRBV2	TRBJ1-2	TRBD1	-	CAGQGAQGYGYTF	TGTGCTGGACAGGGGGCGCAGGGCTATGGCTACACCTTC
TRBV19	TRBJ2-7	TRBD1	-	CASSIAGTAIPYEQYF	TGTGCCAGTAGTATAGCCGGGACAGCGATCCCCTACGAGCAGTACTTC
TRBV5-1	TRBJ2-7	-	-	CASSPGQLYEQYF	TGCGCCAGCAGCCCCGGACAGCTCTACGAGCAGTACTTC
TRBV18	TRBJ1-4	-	-	CASSPGLGAEEKLFF	TGTGCCAGCTCACCGGGTTTGGGGGCGGAAGAAAAACTGTTTTTT
TRBV2	TRBJ1-5	-	once	CASSEEGLRNQPQHF	TGTGCCAGCAGTGAGGAGGGATTGCGCAATCAGCCCCAGCATTTT
TRBV5-1	TRBJ2-3	TRBD2	-	CASSFLPSGGAVDTQYF	TGCGCCAGCAGCTTTCTGCCTAGCGGGGGGGCCGTAGATACGCAGTATTTT
TRBV7-8	TRBJ1-5	-	-	CASSFLGGVGQPQHF	TGTGCCAGCAGCTTTCTAGGGGGAGTCGGGCAGCCCCAGCATTTT
TRBV5-8	TRBJ1-2	-	once	CASSLFTYGYTF	TGTGCCAGCAGCTTGTTCACATATGGCTACACCTTC
TRBV7-2	TRBJ1-1	-	-	CASSRSTGNTEAFF	TGTGCCAGCAGCCGATCGACAGGGAACACTGAAGCTTTCTTT
TRBV28	TRBJ2-3	-	-	CASSLGSSPTDTQYF	TGTGCCAGCAGTTTAGGTTCTAGCCCCACAGATACGCAGTATTTT
TRBV9	TRBJ2-1	TRBD1	-	CASSSSSTGDNEQFF	TGTGCCAGCAGCTCTTCCTCGACAGGGGACAATGAGCAGTTCTTC
TRBV14	TRBJ1-5	-	-	CASSQGGHGNQPQHF	TGTGCCAGCAGCCAAGGGGGGCACGGCAATCAGCCCCAGCATTTT
TRBV5-1	TRBJ1-2	-	-	CASSPPGQPREGGYTF	TGCGCCAGCAGCCCTCCGGGACAACCCAGAGAAGGTGGCTACACCTTC
TRBV5-1	TRBJ1-4	TRBD1	-	CASRQGQGDEKLFF	TGCGCCAGCAGGCAGGGACAGGGTGATGAAAAACTGTTTTTT
TRBV5-1	TRBJ2-7	-	-	CASSLLPYEQYF	TGCGCCAGCAGCTTGCTACCATACGAGCAGTACTTC
TRBV6-6	TRBJ2-7	TRBD1	-	CASSTPGQGAYEQYF	TGTGCCAGCAGTACTCCGGGACAGGGGGCCTACGAGCAGTACTTC
TRBV28	TRBJ2-7	-	-	CASSPARYEQYF	TGTGCCAGCAGTCCCGCCAGGTACGAGCAGTACTTC
TRBV20-1	TRBJ1-1	-	-	CSARGGTEAFF	TGCAGTGCTAGGGGGGGCACTGAAGCTTTCTTT
TRBV25-1	TRBJ2-3	-	-	CASRLRHTDTQYF	TGTGCCAGCAGACTGAGACACACAGATACGCAGTATTTT
TRBV6-1	TRBJ1-3	-	-	CASSENFRGHTGNTIYF	TGTGCCAGCAGTGAAAATTTCCGAGGTCACACCGGAAACACCATATATTTT
TRBV6-5	TRBJ2-7	TRBD1	once	CASSFGQGLYEQYF	TGTGCCAGCAGTTTCGGACAGGGACTTTACGAGCAGTACTTC